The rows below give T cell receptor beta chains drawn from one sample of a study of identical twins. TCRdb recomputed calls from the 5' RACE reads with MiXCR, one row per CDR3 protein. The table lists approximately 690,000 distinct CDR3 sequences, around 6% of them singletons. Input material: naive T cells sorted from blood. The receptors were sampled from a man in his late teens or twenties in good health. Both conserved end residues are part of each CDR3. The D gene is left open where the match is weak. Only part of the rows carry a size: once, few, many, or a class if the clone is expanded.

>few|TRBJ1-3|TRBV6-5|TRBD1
TGTGCCAGCAGTTCGACAGGGCCCGGAAACACCATATATTTT
CASSSTGPGNTIYF
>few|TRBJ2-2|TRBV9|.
TGTGCCAGCAGCGTACGGGGGCCCGGGGAGCTGTTTTTT
CASSVRGPGELFF
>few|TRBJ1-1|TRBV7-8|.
TGTGCCAGCAGCTTAGTGGTTGGGTCACGGGGAAACACTGAAGCTTTCTTT
CASSLVVGSRGNTEAFF
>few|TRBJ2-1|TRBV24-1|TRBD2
TGTGCCACCAGTGACCCCGCGGGAGGGCCCTACAATGAGCAGTTCTTC
CATSDPAGGPYNEQFF
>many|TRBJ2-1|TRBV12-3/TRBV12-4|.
TGTGCCAGCAGTTCCGGGACGGTCAATGAGCAGTTCTTC
CASSSGTVNEQFF
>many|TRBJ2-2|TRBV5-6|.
TGTGCCAGCAGCCTCTTACGTCAACTAGACACCGGGGAGCTGTTTTTT
CASSLLRQLDTGELFF
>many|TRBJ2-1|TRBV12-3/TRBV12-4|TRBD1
TGTGCCAGCAGTTCAAGCAGGGGGCAGACCTACAATGAGCAGTTCTTC
CASSSSRGQTYNEQFF
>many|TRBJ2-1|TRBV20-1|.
TGCAGTGCTAGAGGTTTTGAGGAGCAGTTCTTC
CSARGFEEQFF
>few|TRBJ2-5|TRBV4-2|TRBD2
TGTGCCAGCAGCCAAGAAACGGGGAGGGCCCAAGAGACCCAGTACTTC
CASSQETGRAQETQYF
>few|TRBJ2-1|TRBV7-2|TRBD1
TGTGCCAGCAGCTTAGACGAACGGGACAGGTACAATGAGCAGTTCTTC
CASSLDERDRYNEQFF
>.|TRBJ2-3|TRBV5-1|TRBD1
TGCGCCAGCAGCCCTCCAGGGGGAGCAGATACGCAGTATTTT
CASSPPGGADTQYF
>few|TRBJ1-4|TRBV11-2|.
TGTGCCAGCAGCTTAGATCATTTTGCAGGGGTAACCCTTTCTTATGAAAAACTGTTTTTT
CASSLDHFAGVTLSYEKLFF
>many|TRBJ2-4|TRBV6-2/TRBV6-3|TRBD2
TGTGCCAGCACCCGGACTAGCGGGAGGGCCAAAAACATTCAGTACTTC
CASTRTSGRAKNIQYF
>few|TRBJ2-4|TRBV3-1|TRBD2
TGTGCCAGCAGCCCGGAAGGGACTAGCCAGGGGGGTTTGAACATTCAGTACTTC
CASSPEGTSQGGLNIQYF
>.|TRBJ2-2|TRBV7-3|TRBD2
TGTGCCAGCAGCTTAGAGGCGGGAGCGTCCGGGGAGCTGTTTTTT
CASSLEAGASGELFF
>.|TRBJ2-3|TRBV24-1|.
TGTGCCACCAGTGAAGTGAGGGGATCAGATACGCAGTATTTT
CATSEVRGSDTQYF
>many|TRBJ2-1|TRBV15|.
TGTGCCACCAGCCTAGAGGGTGGGAGAGGCTCCTACAATGAGCAGTTCTTC
CATSLEGGRGSYNEQFF
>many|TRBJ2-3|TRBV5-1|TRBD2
TGCGCCAGCAGCCCGGTCGTAACTAGCGCAGATACGCAGTATTTT
CASSPVVTSADTQYF
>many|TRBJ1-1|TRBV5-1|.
TGCGCCAGCAGCTTGTGGTCAGGTGGGGCAGTCTCGACGAGCACTGAAGCTTTCTTT
CASSLWSGGAVSTSTEAFF
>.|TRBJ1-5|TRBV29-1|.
TGCAGCGTTGGACAGATTAATCAGCCCCAGCATTTT
CSVGQINQPQHF
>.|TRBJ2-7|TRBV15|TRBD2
TGTGCCACCAGCAGGGGACTAGCAGCCTCCGAGCAGTACTTC
CATSRGLAASEQYF
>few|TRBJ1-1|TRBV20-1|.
TGCAGTGCTAGAGATTGGGGTTGGAGGAACACTGAAGCTTTCTTT
CSARDWGWRNTEAFF
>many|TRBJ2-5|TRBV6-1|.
TGTGCCAGCATTGGGCTCGGAGGGGAGACCCAGTACTTC
CASIGLGGETQYF
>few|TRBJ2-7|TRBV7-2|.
TGTGCCAGCAGCTCGACCCCGAGGGAGCAGTACTTC
CASSSTPREQYF
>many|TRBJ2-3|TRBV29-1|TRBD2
TGCAGCGCCCGGGGGGAGGGGTTGGCCGATACGCAGTATTTT
CSARGEGLADTQYF
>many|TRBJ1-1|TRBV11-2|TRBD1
TGTGCCAGCAGCGCGGACAGGGGAACTGAAGCTTTCTTT
CASSADRGTEAFF
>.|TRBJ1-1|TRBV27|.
TGTGCCAGCAGTTTAGGGCAGCCACTACAGGCTTTCTTT
CASSLGQPLQAFF
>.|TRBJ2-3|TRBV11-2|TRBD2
TGTGCCAGCAGCCGAGTGGTGCTAGCGGGGGGCACAGATACGCAGTATTTT
CASSRVVLAGGTDTQYF
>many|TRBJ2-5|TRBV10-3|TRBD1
TGTGCCATCAGCCAGGACAGGAAAGAGACCCAGTACTTC
CAISQDRKETQYF
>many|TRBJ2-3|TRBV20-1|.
TGCAGTGCTAGAATTGTGGTTACAGATACGCAGTATTTT
CSARIVVTDTQYF
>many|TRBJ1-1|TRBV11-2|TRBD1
TGTGCCAGCAGCTTAGAGGCAGGGGGCTTCACTGAAGCTTTCTTT
CASSLEAGGFTEAFF
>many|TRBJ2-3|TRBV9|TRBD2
TGTGCCAGCAGCGTCTCTAGCGGGATAGGCACAGATACGCAGTATTTT
CASSVSSGIGTDTQYF
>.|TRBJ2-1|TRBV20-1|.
TGCAGTGCCAAGGTGGGCGGCTCAATAGGGGAGCAGTTCTTC
CSAKVGGSIGEQFF
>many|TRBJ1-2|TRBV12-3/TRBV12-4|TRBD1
TGTGCCAGCAGCACCGGGACAGGGTTTGGCTACACCTTC
CASSTGTGFGYTF
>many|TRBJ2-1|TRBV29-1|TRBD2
TGCAGCGTCGCACTAGCGGGAGGGCCAAAGCAGTTCTTC
CSVALAGGPKQFF
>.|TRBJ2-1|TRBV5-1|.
TGCGCCAGCACCTCCGGCGGGGTATACAATGAGCAGTTCTTC
CASTSGGVYNEQFF
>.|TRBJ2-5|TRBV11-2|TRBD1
TGTGCCAGCAGCTTAGATATGGGACAGGGCGAAGAGACCCAGTACTTC
CASSLDMGQGEETQYF
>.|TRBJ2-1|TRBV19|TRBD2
TGTGCCAGCACCACTAGCGGCAATGAGCAGTTCTTC
CASTTSGNEQFF
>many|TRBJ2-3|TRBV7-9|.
TGTGCCAGCAGCTCGGGACGACATACGCAGTATTTT
CASSSGRHTQYF
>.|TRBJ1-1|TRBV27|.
TGTGCCAGCAGCCCAGGGGCAGCTTGGGGCACTGAAGCTTTCTTT
CASSPGAAWGTEAFF
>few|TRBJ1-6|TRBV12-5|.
TGTGCTAGTGGTAAAGAGAGCTCCTATAATTCACCCCTCCACTTT
CASGKESSYNSPLHF
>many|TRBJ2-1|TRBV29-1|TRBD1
TGCAGCGTAGGGACAGGGAACTACAATGAGCAGTTCTTC
CSVGTGNYNEQFF
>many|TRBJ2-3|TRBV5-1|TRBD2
TGCGCCAGCAGCTTTGCGGGAGGGGTGTCGGATACGCAGTATTTT
CASSFAGGVSDTQYF
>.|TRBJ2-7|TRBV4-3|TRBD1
TGCGCCAGCAGCAAGACAGGGACCGGGTACGAGCAGTACTTC
CASSKTGTGYEQYF